The clone carrying this T cell receptor (beta chain) has a handful of counts. Its antigen is currently unknown. PBMC sampling occurred before vaccination, two weeks after the third dose, and at progression. The trim removed 7 bases at V and 5 bases at J, leaving 9 bases unmatched. Looked up from germline, CDR1 is SGHNT and CDR2 is YYREEE (reference sequence). The CDR3 contains 14 residues. Method: immunoSEQ multiplex PCR; TCRdb's copy keeps in-frame clones and lacks some. This sample carries 45,000 to 50,000 clones, 85% of them seen once, and the ten largest clones take 10% to 12%. This entry is derived from a study of glioma-infiltrating T cells after dendritic cell vaccination. Looking at the study overall: Dendritic cell vaccination trial patients had either newly diagnosed or recurrent glioblastoma. Study outcomes and limitations: Higher pretreatment TIL content predicted longer progression-free time and survival.

The chain combines TRBV5-4 with TRBJ2-5, with 9 bases lining up with TRBD1. The TCR sequence derives from a human donor with glioblastoma. Sample: blood, taken before dendritic cell vaccination. The CDR3 reads CASQRGTGWETQYF. The DNA for the CDR3 is TGTGCCAGCCAACGCGGGACAGGGTGGGAGACCCAGTACTTC.